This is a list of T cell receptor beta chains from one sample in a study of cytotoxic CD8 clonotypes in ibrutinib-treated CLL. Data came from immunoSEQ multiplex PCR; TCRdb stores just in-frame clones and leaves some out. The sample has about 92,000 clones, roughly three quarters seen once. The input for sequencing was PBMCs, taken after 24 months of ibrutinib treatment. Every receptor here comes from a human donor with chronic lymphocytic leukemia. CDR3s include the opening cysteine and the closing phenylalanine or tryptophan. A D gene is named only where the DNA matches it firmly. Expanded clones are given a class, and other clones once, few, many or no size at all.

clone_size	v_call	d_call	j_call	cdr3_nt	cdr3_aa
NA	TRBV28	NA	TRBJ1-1	TGTGCCAGCAGTTGGGGGCTTGAAGCTTTCTTT	CASSWGLEAFF
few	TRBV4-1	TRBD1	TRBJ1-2	TGCGCCAGCAGCCAAGTTGACAGGGGGAACTATGGCTACACCTTC	CASSQVDRGNYGYTF
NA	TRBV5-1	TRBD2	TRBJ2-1	TGCGCCAGCAGCTTGCTTTGGTCTAGCGGGACTTACAATGAGCAGTTCTTC	CASSLLWSSGTYNEQFF
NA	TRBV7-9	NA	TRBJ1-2	TGTGCCAGCAGCTTAGTACTCCGAGATAACTATGGCTACACCTTC	CASSLVLRDNYGYTF
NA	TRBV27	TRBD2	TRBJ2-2	TGTGCCAGCAGTCTGGGACTAGCGGGAGTAGGGGAGCTGTTTTTT	CASSLGLAGVGELFF
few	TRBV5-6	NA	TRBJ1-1	TGTGCCAGCAGCTGGGGGGCCGGTGGGAACACTGAAGCTTTCTTT	CASSWGAGGNTEAFF
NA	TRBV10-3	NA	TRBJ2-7	TGTGCCATCAGTGACCGGGACGAGCAGTACTTC	CAISDRDEQYF
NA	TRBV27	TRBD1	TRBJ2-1	TGTGCCAGCAGGTCAGGGGGTTCCTACAATGAGCAGTTCTTC	CASRSGGSYNEQFF
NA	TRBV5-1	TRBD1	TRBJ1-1	TGCGCCAGCAGGGGGACAGAAAACACTGAAGCTTTCTTT	CASRGTENTEAFF
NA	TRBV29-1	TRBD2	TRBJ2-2	TGCAGCGTTCTTAGCGGGACGAACACCGGGGAGCTGTTTTTT	CSVLSGTNTGELFF
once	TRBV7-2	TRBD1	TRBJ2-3	TGTGCCAGCAGCTCCCACAGGGGGCGTACAGATACGCAGTATTTT	CASSSHRGRTDTQYF
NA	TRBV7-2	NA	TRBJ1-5	TGTGCCAGCAGCTTTACGGGGCCGTATAGCAATCAGCCCCAGCATTTT	CASSFTGPYSNQPQHF
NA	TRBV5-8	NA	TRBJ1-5	TGTGCCAGCAGCCGGGAACCACTCAATCAGCCCCAGCATTTT	CASSREPLNQPQHF
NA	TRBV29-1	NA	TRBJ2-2	TGCAGCGTTGGCGAATGGACCGGGGAGCTGTTTTTT	CSVGEWTGELFF
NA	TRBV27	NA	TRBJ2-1	TGTGCCAGCAGTTCCCTCTCGGACTTAACACTCGGTGAGCAGTTCTTC	CASSSLSDLTLGEQFF
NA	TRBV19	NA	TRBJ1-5	TGTGCCAGTAGTATAGCTCCTTTCCTGGACAGAGAGACTTATCAGCCCCAGCATTTT	CASSIAPFLDRETYQPQHF
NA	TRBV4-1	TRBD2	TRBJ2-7	TGCGCCAGCAGCCAAGAAGGCGGCGGGAGGGTCTACGAGCAGTACTTC	CASSQEGGGRVYEQYF
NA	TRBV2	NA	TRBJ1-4	TGTGCCAGCAGCCTCGTGGGTGTAACTAATGAAAAACTGTTTTTT	CASSLVGVTNEKLFF
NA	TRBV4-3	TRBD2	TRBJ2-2	TGCGCCAGCAGCCAATCTGGACTAGCGGGGGGCTACACCGGGGAGCTGTTTTTT	CASSQSGLAGGYTGELFF
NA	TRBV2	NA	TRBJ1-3	TGTGCCAGCAGTGAAGAGATGGCGAGCTCTGGAACCACCATATATTTT	CASSEEMASSGTTIYF
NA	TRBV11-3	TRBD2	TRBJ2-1	TGTGCCAGCAGCTTAGGGAGCGGGAGCTCCTACAATGAGCAGTTCTTC	CASSLGSGSSYNEQFF
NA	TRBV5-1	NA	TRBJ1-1	TGCGCCAGTCGGGGGAGCAGTCCTGAAGCTTTCTTT	CASRGSSPEAFF
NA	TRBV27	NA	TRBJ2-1	TGTGCCAGCAGTGGTGGACCGGTAGAGCAGTTCTTC	CASSGGPVEQFF
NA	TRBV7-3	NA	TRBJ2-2	TGTGCCAGCAGCTATGGCCCGGGGAAAAACACCGGGGAGCTGTTTTTT	CASSYGPGKNTGELFF
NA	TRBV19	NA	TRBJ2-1	TGTGCCAGTAGTAGGTCGGGAGCCACCTACAATGAGCAGTTCTTC	CASSRSGATYNEQFF
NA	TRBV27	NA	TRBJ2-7	TGTGCCAGCAGTTTATCCCCGCAGGGAATATCCTACGAGCAGTACTTC	CASSLSPQGISYEQYF
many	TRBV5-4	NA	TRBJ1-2	TGTGCCAGCAGCTTGAGCACTACTATGGGAGGCTACACCTTC	CASSLSTTMGGYTF
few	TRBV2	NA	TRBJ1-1	TGTGCCAGCAAATTAGATCTTACCGGTTTCTTT	CASKLDLTGFF
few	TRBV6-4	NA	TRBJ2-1	TGTGCCAGCAGTGACTCGAGGCTTTCCCGGCAGTTCTTC	CASSDSRLSRQFF
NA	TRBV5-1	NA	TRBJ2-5	TGCGCCAGCAGCTTCGGTACGATAGAGACCCAGTACTTC	CASSFGTIETQYF
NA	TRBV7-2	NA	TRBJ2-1	TGTGCCAGCAGCGTAGGGTCGGGCTCCTACAATGAGCAGTTCTTC	CASSVGSGSYNEQFF
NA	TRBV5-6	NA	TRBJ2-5	TGTGCCAGCAGCTTGATTGGGATTAGGACCCAGTACTTC	CASSLIGIRTQYF
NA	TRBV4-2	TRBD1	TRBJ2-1	TGTGCCAGCAGCCAAGTAGGGACGGGACAGGGCTACAATGAGCAGTTCTTC	CASSQVGTGQGYNEQFF
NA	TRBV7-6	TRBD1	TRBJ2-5	TGTGCCAGCAGCTTTTTGGACAGGGGGGTTGGAGAGACCCAGTACTTC	CASSFLDRGVGETQYF
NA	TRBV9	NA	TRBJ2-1	TGTGCCAGCAGCTTCGGGACGGCCTACTACAATGAGCAGTTCTTC	CASSFGTAYYNEQFF
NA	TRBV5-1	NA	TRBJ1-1	TGCGCCAGCAGCTATACGTGGGGGTACACTGAAGCTTTCTTT	CASSYTWGYTEAFF
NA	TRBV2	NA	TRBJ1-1	TGTGCCAGCATTAGTTGGGTGAACACTGAAGCTTTCTTT	CASISWVNTEAFF
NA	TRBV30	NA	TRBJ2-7	TGTGCCTGGAGTGTACCTTCGCGGGAGCAGTACTTC	CAWSVPSREQYF
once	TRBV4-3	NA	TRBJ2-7	TGCGCCAGCAGCCAAGATCAGGCCCTGAGCTACGAGCAGTACTTC	CASSQDQALSYEQYF
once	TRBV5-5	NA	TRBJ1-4	TGTGCCAGCAGCCCAGGACAGCTGAATGAAAAACTGTTTTTT	CASSPGQLNEKLFF
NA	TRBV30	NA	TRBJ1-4	TGTGCCGGTACAGGTTCGGGCGAAAAACTGTTTTTT	CAGTGSGEKLFF
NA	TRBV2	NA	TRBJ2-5	TGTGCCAGCGGACAGCCTCAGGGGACCCAGTACTTC	CASGQPQGTQYF
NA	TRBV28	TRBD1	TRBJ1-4	TGTGCCAGCAGCCAGACAGGGGGTAATGAAAAACTGTTTTTT	CASSQTGGNEKLFF
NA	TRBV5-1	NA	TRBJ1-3	TGCGCCAGCAGCTTGGAAGGGGCCACTGGAAACACCATATATTTT	CASSLEGATGNTIYF
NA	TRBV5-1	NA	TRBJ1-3	TGCGCCAGCAGCATAGGGACGGTAGTATCTGGAAACACCATATATTTT	CASSIGTVVSGNTIYF
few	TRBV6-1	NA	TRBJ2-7	TGTGCCAGCAGATGGACACCCTTCGAGCAGTACTTC	CASRWTPFEQYF
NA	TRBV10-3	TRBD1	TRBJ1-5	TGTGCCAGTAGACAGGGCGATAGCAATCAGCCCCAGCATTTT	CASRQGDSNQPQHF
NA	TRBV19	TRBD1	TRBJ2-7	TGTGCCAGTAGTCCGAGGACAGGGGTTCCCTACGAGCAGTACTTC	CASSPRTGVPYEQYF
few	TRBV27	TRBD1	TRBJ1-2	TGTGCCAGCAGTTCCGGGACAGGGCCTTACTATGGCTACACCTTC	CASSSGTGPYYGYTF
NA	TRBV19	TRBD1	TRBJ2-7	TGTGCCAGTAGCGAAGGGACAGGGGTCCTCGAGCAGTACTTC	CASSEGTGVLEQYF
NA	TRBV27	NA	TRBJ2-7	TGTGCCAGCAGTTTATCCCCGGCATACGAGCAGTACTTC	CASSLSPAYEQYF
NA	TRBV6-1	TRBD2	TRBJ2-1	TGTGCCAGCGGTGCGGCTAGCGGGAGCTACAATGAGCAGTTCTTC	CASGAASGSYNEQFF
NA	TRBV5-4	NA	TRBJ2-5	TGTGCCAGCAGCTTGGTCGTCTCAGGGGGGTATCAAGAGACCCAGTACTTC	CASSLVVSGGYQETQYF
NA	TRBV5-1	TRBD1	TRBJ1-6	TGCGCCAGCAGCCCCCTGGGGGGACAGGGGGATTCACCCCTCCACTTT	CASSPLGGQGDSPLHF
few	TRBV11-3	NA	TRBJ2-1	TGTGCCAGCAGCTCACCGACAGGTCCCGAGCAGTTCTTC	CASSSPTGPEQFF
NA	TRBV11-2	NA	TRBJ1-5	TGTGCCAGCAGCTTCGGTAGCAATCAGCCCCAGCATTTT	CASSFGSNQPQHF
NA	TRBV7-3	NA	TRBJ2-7	TGTGCCAGCAGCTCGGGAAGCTCCTACGAGCAGTACTTC	CASSSGSSYEQYF
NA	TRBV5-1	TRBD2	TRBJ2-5	TGCGCCAGCAGCATGGGACTAGCGGGAGGAGGGGAGACCCAGTACTTC	CASSMGLAGGGETQYF
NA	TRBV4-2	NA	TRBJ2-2	TGTGCCAGCAGCCAAGAGCAGTACACCGGGGAGCTGTTTTTT	CASSQEQYTGELFF
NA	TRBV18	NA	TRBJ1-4	TGTGCCAGCTCTACAACCGGGACTGAGAATGAAAAACTGTTTTTT	CASSTTGTENEKLFF